Listed here is a single T cell receptor (beta chain). It lacks a known antigen. Within one base of it there is no much larger clone, and no base qualities were kept. This sample was taken from a study of shared clonotypes between healthy human individuals (TCRdb year 2020). For context, the study as a whole: A couple of women and three men aged 18 to 49 years were included in the cohort. To estimate repertoire size and how much clonotype sharing occurs between individuals, the study deeply sequenced the blood TCR repertoires of about 5 healthy adults. Between about 0.94 and 8.9 billion PBMCs per donor were obtained by leukapheresis. Libraries were prepared and TCR repertoires were sequenced by different laboratories using diverse techniques, in order to increase sequencing depth and limit assay-specific biases. For each donor, CD4 naive and CD4 memory were each given three plates, CD8 naive was given two plates, and CD8 memory was given one plate. Study-wide conclusions, independent of this receptor: Sampling was restricted to blood, and TCR repertoires in tissue are likely to differ from TCR repertoires in blood. Estimated clonotype richness was generally larger for naive than for memory subsets. The genetic and exposure-history diversity represented was limited by the small number of donors. Compared with non-shared clonotypes, the clonotypes found in all four sorted-subset donors had higher generation probabilities. Rarefaction of sorted-subset datasets indicated incomplete sequencing despite the large sequencing depth. Sharing across a handful of donors was observed for about 5% of naive CD4, 3.5% of naive CD8, over 2% of memory CD4, and around 0.44% of memory CD8 clonotypes. Pairwise subsampling led to the expectation that sequencing depth would affect the degree of clonotype sharing among donors.

V gives up 6 bases and J gives up 3 bases, and the segment between their germline ends measures 15 bases. The CDR3 has 15 amino acids, counting the end cysteine and phenylalanine. Only the CDR3 region is kept as DNA, spanning 45 bases read in frame from base 1. The germline V gene supplies CDR1 MNHEY and CDR2 SVGAGI. The donors were healthy, HIV-negative adults who had no recently reported acute infections or vaccinations. Every donor was a Caucasian adult living in Nashville, Tennessee, USA. Magnetic negative selection was used to enrich CD4+ T cells, after which naive cells were positively selected on CD45RA and the negative fraction became the memory subset. Blood was obtained by leukapheresis, after which PBMCs were separated by Ficoll-Histopaque density gradient centrifugation and cryopreserved in liquid nitrogen vapor phase. Purity and quantity of every magnetically sorted T cell population were checked by analytical flow cytometry. Genomic DNA was isolated from each sorted fraction and quantified by UV absorbance on a Nanodrop 2000c.

Using the deep immunoSEQ assay, TCR CDR3 regions were amplified from genomic DNA by multiplex PCR. Extracted genomic DNA from each cell subset was distributed evenly across all wells of several immunoSEQ 96-well plates, and each plate was treated as a replicate. For sorted subsets, each replicate PCR was loaded with roughly 200 ng genomic DNA, equivalent to 25,000 to 35,000 T cell genomes. The purified libraries were quantified using a Qubit 3.0 fluorometer, sized with a Bioanalyzer 2100, and then quantified again using the KAPA Library Quantification kit. A separate single-read 150-cycle Illumina NextSeq 550 flow cell was used to sequence each immunoSEQ 96-well plate. For the original study's pipeline: Because only junctional sequences without quality scores were contained in the immunoSEQ output, filtering matching that applied to full-length reads could not be performed. To assign V/J genes and CDR3, sequences were annotated using PyIR, a Python wrapper for IgBLAST v1.9, with IMGT germline references. Any read was removed if the V/J assignment was weak (E-value above 1e-6), the CDR3 was missing, or the read contained stop codons, out-of-frame junctions, or ambiguous translated residues. V3J clonotypes were defined as sequences sharing the same inferred V gene, J gene, and CDR3 amino acid sequence. Percentage overlap between repertoires was computed as shared unique clonotypes divided by the size of the smaller repertoire. Richness of each repertoire was evaluated using RTK rarefaction, the Chao1 estimator, and Recon v2.1 estimates of unobserved clonotypes. Generation probabilities were computed with OLGA for all TCRbeta clonotypes obtained by the gDNA method from several donors. TCRdb holds this immuneACCESS table with in-frame rearrangements only. Some clones are missing; in checked studies, unresolved V genes explain under half, and the rest has no known cause. The DNA gave D and trimming, while V, J and clone size come from that table. In all, the sample holds 2 million to 3 million clones, and over 85% of those were seen once. The ten largest clones represent 0.13% to 0.15% of the sample.

The chain was built from TRBV6-5 and TRBJ1-5; the D gene remains uncertain. Sequencing was carried out using naive CD4+ T cells sorted from blood. Sample cell subset or site, as interpreted from the label and publication: CD45RA+ positively selected. The origin of this receptor is a man aged 18 to 35 in good health. The sequenced DNA: TGTGCCAGCAGGGTCGGAAAAACCACCAATCAGCCCCAGCATTTT. Its product reads: CASRVGKTTNQPQHF.